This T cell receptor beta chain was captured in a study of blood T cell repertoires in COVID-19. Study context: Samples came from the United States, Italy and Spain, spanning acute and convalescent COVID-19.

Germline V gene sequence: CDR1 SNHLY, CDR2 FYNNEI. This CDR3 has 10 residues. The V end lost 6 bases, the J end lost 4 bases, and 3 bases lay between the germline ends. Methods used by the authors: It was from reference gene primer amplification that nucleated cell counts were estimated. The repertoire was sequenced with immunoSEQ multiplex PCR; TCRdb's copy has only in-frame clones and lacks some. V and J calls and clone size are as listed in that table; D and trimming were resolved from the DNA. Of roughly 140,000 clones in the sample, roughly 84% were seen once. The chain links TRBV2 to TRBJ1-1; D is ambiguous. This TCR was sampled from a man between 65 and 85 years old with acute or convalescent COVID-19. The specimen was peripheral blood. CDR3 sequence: CASRRTEAFF. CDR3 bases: TGTGCCAGCAGGCGCACTGAAGCTTTCTTT.